The rows below give T cell receptor beta chains drawn from one sample of a study of T cells in Graves' hyperthyroidism and ophthalmopathy. TCRdb recomputed calls from the multiplex PCR reads with MiXCR, one row per CDR3 protein. The table lists 500,000 to 600,000 distinct CDR3 sequences, roughly 46% of them singletons. The sequencing sample was made of peripheral blood or thyroid tissue (not recorded which). The receptors here all came from an adult woman with Graves' disease, either hyperthyroidism or ophthalmopathy (not recorded which). CDR3s include the opening cysteine and the closing phenylalanine or tryptophan. The D gene is left open where the match is weak. Size is stated for part of the rows, as once, few or many counts, or as a class when the clone is expanded.

J | D | length | V | size | DNA | CDR3
TRBJ2-5 | TRBD2 | 13 | TRBV2 | once | TGTGCCTGCAGTGCTCCCGGGGGGGGGACCCAGTACTTC | CACSAPGGGTQYF
TRBJ2-7 | . | 15 | TRBV20-1 | many | TGCAGTGCTAGAACCCAAATGGAGGGGATCTACGAGCAGTACTTC | CSARTQMEGIYEQYF
TRBJ1-5 | . | 18 | TRBV19 | many | TGTGCCAGTAGCCGTGGGGCACAGAGATATTATAGCAATCAGCCCCAGCATTTT | CASSRGAQRYYSNQPQHF
TRBJ1-1 | . | 14 | TRBV12-3/TRBV12-4 | many | TGTGCCAGCAGTTCCGCGGGGTTGAACACTGAAGCTTTCTTT | CASSSAGLNTEAFF
TRBJ2-7 | TRBD1 | 14 | TRBV20-1 | . | TGCAGTGCTAGAGCCCATTGGGACAGTCCTCGGCAGTACTTC | CSARAHWDSPRQYF
TRBJ2-7 | TRBD1 | 13 | TRBV20-1 | . | TGCAGTACCAACAGGGGGCCCATCTACGAGCAGTACTTC | CSTNRGPIYEQYF
TRBJ1-1 | TRBD1 | 11 | TRBV5-1 | many | TGCGCCAGCAGCACAGGGGCTGAAGCTTTCTTT | CASSTGAEAFF
TRBJ2-5 | . | 14 | TRBV28 | many | TGTGCCAGCATCCCCGGGAGCGGACAAGAGACCCAGTACTTC | CASIPGSGQETQYF
TRBJ2-7 | . | 15 | TRBV2 | many | TGTGCCAGCAGTCTATCCCGGGACTTATTACGGGAGCAGTACTTC | CASSLSRDLLREQYF
TRBJ2-3 | . | 10 | TRBV29-1 | few | TGCAGCGCACTGGGGGATACGCAGTATTTT | CSALGDTQYF
TRBJ1-6 | . | 17 | TRBV7-9 | . | TGTGCCAGCAGTTACAGTTCTGCGCGCAGGGATAATTCACCCCTCCACTTT | CASSYSSARRDNSPLHF
TRBJ1-2 | . | 16 | TRBV12-3/TRBV12-4 | many | TGTGCCAGCAGTCAACTACGGACCTCTAGAAACTATGGCTACACCTTC | CASSQLRTSRNYGYTF
TRBJ1-1 | . | 13 | TRBV29-1 | many | TGCAGCGTTGTGTGGGGTACGAACACTGAAGCTTTCTTT | CSVVWGTNTEAFF
TRBJ2-5 | TRBD1 | 16 | TRBV7-8 | . | TGTGCCAGCAGCTTGTCCGGGACAGGGATCCAAGAGACCCAGTACTTC | CASSLSGTGIQETQYF
TRBJ2-2 | . | 16 | TRBV7-8 | . | TGTGCCAGCAGCTTAGTGCCCGGGACGCAGGTTGGGGAGCTGTTTTTT | CASSLVPGTQVGELFF
TRBJ2-6 | . | 14 | TRBV12-3/TRBV12-4 | . | TGTGCCAGCAGGTTTGGGACAGGGGCCAACGTCCTGACTTTC | CASRFGTGANVLTF
TRBJ1-2 | . | 12 | TRBV27 | . | TGTGCCAGCAAGAGCCCTAACTATGGCTACACCTTC | CASKSPNYGYTF
TRBJ2-6 | . | 17 | TRBV7-3 | few | TGTGCCAGCAGCTTACTGGGGGCCCACTCTGGGGCCAACGTCCTGACTTTC | CASSLLGAHSGANVLTF
TRBJ1-3 | . | 14 | TRBV7-2 | . | TGTGCCAGCAGCTTAGTGGCAGCTGGAAACACCATATATTTT | CASSLVAAGNTIYF
TRBJ2-7 | TRBD2 | 16 | TRBV7-9 | many | TGTGCCAGCAGCCCACGGGGAGGGGTAAAAATCTACGAGCAGTACTTC | CASSPRGGVKIYEQYF
TRBJ2-1 | . | 15 | TRBV9 | . | TGTGCCAGCAGCGTAGAGGGGCAGTCCTACAATGAGCAGTTCTTC | CASSVEGQSYNEQFF
TRBJ1-2 | . | 16 | TRBV10-3 | once | TGTGCCATCAGTGAATTGGGGGGCAGAACAGACTATGGCTACACCTTC | CAISELGGRTDYGYTF
TRBJ1-4 | . | 14 | TRBV9 | . | TGTGCCAGCGCCATAGGGCAGGGCGGCGAAAAACTGTTTTTT | CASAIGQGGEKLFF
TRBJ1-1 | TRBD1 | 15 | TRBV7-9 | . | TGTGTCAGCAGCACTATGACAGGGCCAAACACTGAAGCTTTCTTT | CVSSTMTGPNTEAFF
TRBJ1-6 | . | 15 | TRBV12-3/TRBV12-4 | . | TGTGCCAGCAGTTTCAGGGCGGTGGGAGATTCACCCCTCCACTTT | CASSFRAVGDSPLHF
TRBJ2-7 | . | 14 | TRBV15 | many | TGTGCCACCAGCAGAGGTGACATTGGATACGAGCAGTACTTC | CATSRGDIGYEQYF
TRBJ1-3 | . | 14 | TRBV6-1 | many | TGTGCCAGCAGTGAAGCGCGCTCTGGAAACACCATATATTTT | CASSEARSGNTIYF
TRBJ1-6 | . | 13 | TRBV20-1 | . | TGCAGTGCTAGCGGAGCTAATAATTCACCCCTCCACTTT | CSASGANNSPLHF